This TCR beta chain is drawn from a study of cytomegalovirus exposure and HLA in healthy donors. General study results and limits: The study listed approximately 160 cytomegalovirus-associated TCR beta chains.

PCR amplification relied on 60 Vbeta primers (plus 13 Jbeta primers). Generated by immunoSEQ multiplex PCR, the TCRdb table keeps only in-frame clones and is missing some. The sample has 150,000 or so clones, 82% seen once. Germline loops: CDR1 SGDLS, CDR2 YYNGEE. The CDR3 loop spans 13 amino acids. V was trimmed by 0 bases and J by 7 bases, leaving 9 bases between them. As to this clone: Its antigen is as yet unknown.

The sequenced sample consisted of PBMCs. The TCR comes from a man aged 25 to 40 in good health and CMV-seropositive. V and J are TRBV9 and TRBJ2-3; D might be TRBD2 (5 bases). The CDR3 DNA sequence: TGTGCCAGCAGCGTAGAGGAGGTAAATACGCAGTATTTT. Translated, it gives CASSVEEVNTQYF.